Listed below are T cell receptor beta chains from one sample, sequenced in a study of yellow fever vaccine responses in identical twins. TCRdb called the RT-PCR reads again in MiXCR, with one record for every CDR3 protein. The table includes under 5,000 distinct CDR3 sequences, around four fifths detected once. Sequenced here: T cells from blood (PBMCs), unsorted or a sorted subset (not recorded which), sampled before or after yellow fever vaccination (not recorded which). These receptors were collected from a woman aged 18 to 35 who received the yellow fever vaccine. CDR3s include the opening cysteine and the closing phenylalanine or tryptophan. D genes are given only for firm matches. Only some rows state a clone size, as once, few, many or a class for expanded clones.

- | - | TRBJ2-5 | TRBV6-2/TRBV6-3 | CASSSAGDQETQYF | TGTGCCAGCAGTTCAGCCGGGGACCAAGAGACCCAGTACTTC
- | - | TRBJ1-1 | TRBV7-3 | CASSLTSGVNTEAFF | TGTGCCAGCAGCTTAACTTCGGGCGTGAACACTGAAGCTTTCTTT
- | TRBD1 | TRBJ2-3 | TRBV12-3/TRBV12-4 | CASSFDRETDTQYF | TGTGCCAGCAGTTTCGACAGGGAGACAGATACGCAGTATTTT
- | - | TRBJ2-2 | TRBV29-1 | CSSSTDEAGELFF | TGCAGCTCTTCGACGGATGAAGCCGGGGAGCTGTTTTTT
- | - | TRBJ1-4 | TRBV4-1 | CASSQEKGIMFF | TGCGCCAGCAGCCAAGAAAAGGGAATAATGTTTTTT
- | - | TRBJ2-1 | TRBV6-2/TRBV6-3 | CASSSTSSYNEQFF | TGTGCCAGCAGTTCTACCTCCTCCTACAATGAGCAGTTCTTC
- | - | TRBJ2-2 | TRBV5-1 | CASSGGSNTGELFF | TGCGCCAGCAGCGGGGGGTCGAACACCGGGGAGCTGTTTTTT
- | TRBD1 | TRBJ1-2 | TRBV29-1 | CSASRGHGYTF | TGCAGCGCCTCCAGGGGGCATGGCTACACCTTC
once | - | TRBJ1-2 | TRBV29-1 | CSAEGGGYGYTF | TGCAGCGCCGAGGGGGGTGGCTATGGCTACACCTTC
- | - | TRBJ2-1 | TRBV11-3 | CASNLGSYNEQFF | TGTGCCAGCAACCTGGGGTCCTACAATGAGCAGTTCTTC
- | - | TRBJ2-7 | TRBV10-1 | CASSEGAEQYF | TGCGCCAGCAGTGAGGGGGCGGAACAGTACTTC
- | - | TRBJ2-1 | TRBV4-3 | CASSQGGGSGNNEQFF | TGCGCCAGCAGCCAAGGAGGCGGTAGCGGAAACAATGAGCAGTTCTTC
- | - | TRBJ2-7 | TRBV11-3 | CASSRGASVSSYEQYF | TGTGCCAGCAGCCGAGGAGCTAGCGTAAGCTCCTACGAGCAGTACTTC
- | - | TRBJ2-5 | TRBV11-1 | CASSSGRSGQETQYF | TGTGCCAGCAGCTCGGGGCGTAGCGGCCAAGAGACCCAGTACTTC